This T cell receptor beta chain was found in a study of cytomegalovirus exposure and HLA in healthy donors. This CDR3 has 14 residues. With 1 base removed from V and 1 base from J, the gap between germline ends came to 8 bases. The V gene's germline CDR1 is LGHNA and CDR2 YSLEER. The PCR employed 60 Vbeta primers together with 13 Jbeta primers. This table comes from immunoSEQ multiplex PCR, and its TCRdb copy is limited to in-frame clones, with some not included. The data show roughly 95,000 clones, roughly four fifths seen once. Only a few counts were recorded for this clone. Its cognate antigen is unknown. General study points: Presence/absence analyses rested on an assumption that sequencing depth was roughly uniform across donors. An observed cluster of highly shared sequence variants was recorded as a likely sequencing artifact. Several of the most significant clusters appeared linked to common viral pathogens, based on a later analysis.

Sequencing was done on a sample of PBMCs. The rearrangement joins TRBV4-3 to TRBJ2-7; no clear D gene. The receptor was isolated from a man aged 25 to 40 in good health and CMV-seropositive. CDR3 DNA sequence: TGCGCCAGCAGCCAAGGGCAGTCGTCCTACGAGCAGTACTTC. Its protein is CASSQGQSSYEQYF.